A selection of T cell receptor beta chains follows, all from one sample in a study of vaccination effects on CD4 cells after COVID-19. Antigens of these TCRs are unknown. Here immunoSEQ multiplex PCR was the method, and the copy in TCRdb shows in-frame clones only, minus some. Here the sample spans more than 60,000 clones, around 74% being singletons. Source: CD4+ T cells from PBMCs cultured without peptide, taken after COVID-19 vaccination. The source is a human donor who received a COVID-19 vaccine. Each CDR3 is given with its conserved first and last residue. The D gene is left open where the match is weak. The listing skips clone size in some rows; elsewhere it reads once, few, many or a size class.

CDR3: CASSPYSPRGAPGANVLTF; DNA: TGTGCCAGCAGCCCCTATTCACCGCGGGGGGCGCCTGGGGCCAACGTCCTGACTTTC; V: TRBV3-1/TRBV3-2; size: NA; length: 19; J: TRBJ2-6; D: TRBD2
CDR3: CASSPLTKGANTEAFF; DNA: TGTGCCAGCAGTCCCCTGACAAAAGGCGCCAACACTGAAGCTTTCTTT; V: TRBV27; size: NA; length: 16; J: TRBJ1-1; D: NA
CDR3: CASTQGGVLEKLFF; DNA: TGTGCCAGCACCCAAGGGGGGGTTCTAGAAAAACTGTTTTTT; V: TRBV28; size: NA; length: 14; J: TRBJ1-4; D: NA
CDR3: CASSMLQGGYDGYTF; DNA: TGTGCCAGCAGTATGCTGCAGGGAGGTTACGATGGCTACACCTTC; V: TRBV27; size: NA; length: 15; J: TRBJ1-2; D: NA
CDR3: CASSLVSVNYGYTF; DNA: TGTGCCAGCAGCTTAGTCTCAGTAAACTATGGCTACACCTTC; V: TRBV7-2; size: few; length: 14; J: TRBJ1-2; D: NA
CDR3: CASSLERGTAYNEQFF; DNA: TGCGCCAGCAGCTTGGAGAGGGGAACTGCCTACAATGAGCAGTTCTTC; V: TRBV5-1; size: NA; length: 16; J: TRBJ2-1; D: NA
CDR3: CASSYSRAEKLFF; DNA: TGTGCCAGCAGTTACTCGCGGGCTGAAAAACTGTTTTTT; V: TRBV6-5; size: NA; length: 13; J: TRBJ1-4; D: NA
CDR3: CASSPWVSGESYGYTF; DNA: TGTGCCAGCAGCCCCTGGGTATCAGGGGAAAGCTATGGCTACACCTTC; V: TRBV7-2; size: NA; length: 16; J: TRBJ1-2; D: NA
CDR3: CASSRGTAGTGANVLTF; DNA: TGTGCCAGCAGTCGGGGCACCGCTGGAACCGGGGCCAACGTCCTGACTTTC; V: TRBV6-2/TRBV6-3; size: NA; length: 17; J: TRBJ2-6; D: NA
CDR3: CASSQSSSVNTEAFF; DNA: TGTGCCAGCAGCCAGTCAAGTTCGGTGAACACTGAAGCTTTCTTT; V: TRBV4-2; size: NA; length: 15; J: TRBJ1-1; D: NA
CDR3: CASSPDRNQPQHF; DNA: TGTGCCAGCTCCCCGGACAGGAATCAGCCCCAGCATTTT; V: TRBV18; size: NA; length: 13; J: TRBJ1-5; D: TRBD1
CDR3: CASSQTRGGETQYF; DNA: TGTGCCAGCAGCCAGACCCGGGGGGGAGAGACCCAGTACTTC; V: TRBV7-2; size: once; length: 14; J: TRBJ2-5; D: TRBD2
CDR3: CASSSTRQEDYGYTF; DNA: TGTGCCAGCAGCTCGACCCGGCAGGAGGACTATGGCTACACCTTC; V: TRBV5-4; size: NA; length: 15; J: TRBJ1-2; D: NA
CDR3: CASSLRAANEKLFF; DNA: TGTGCCAGCAGCTTACGTGCGGCTAATGAAAAACTGTTTTTT; V: TRBV7-8; size: NA; length: 14; J: TRBJ1-4; D: NA
CDR3: CASSSDRNTEAFF; DNA: TGTGCCAGCAGCTCGGACAGGAACACTGAAGCTTTCTTT; V: TRBV3-1/TRBV3-2; size: NA; length: 13; J: TRBJ1-1; D: NA
CDR3: CASSLLVNTEAFF; DNA: TGTGCCAGCAGTTTGTTAGTGAACACTGAAGCTTTCTTT; V: TRBV12-3/TRBV12-4; size: NA; length: 13; J: TRBJ1-1; D: NA
CDR3: CASSVGLGQPKNIQYF; DNA: TGTGCCAGCAGCGTAGGCCTCGGGCAGCCTAAAAACATTCAGTACTTC; V: TRBV9; size: NA; length: 16; J: TRBJ2-4; D: NA
CDR3: CASSPGATTDTQYF; DNA: TGTGCCAGCAGCCCAGGGGCAACCACAGATACGCAGTATTTT; V: TRBV7-9; size: NA; length: 14; J: TRBJ2-3; D: NA
CDR3: CANPELGPHLGQPQHF; DNA: TGCGCCAATCCTGAACTCGGGCCCCACCTTGGTCAGCCCCAGCATTTT; V: TRBV10-1; size: NA; length: 16; J: TRBJ1-5; D: NA
CDR3: CAIRAGGVTEAFF; DNA: TGTGCCATCAGGGCAGGGGGCGTGACTGAAGCTTTCTTT; V: TRBV10-3; size: NA; length: 13; J: TRBJ1-1; D: TRBD1
CDR3: CASSLALANTGELFF; DNA: TGCGCCAGCAGCTTGGCACTAGCGAACACCGGGGAGCTGTTTTTT; V: TRBV5-1; size: NA; length: 15; J: TRBJ2-2; D: NA
CDR3: CASSAQGKGSPLHF; DNA: TGTGCCAGCAGCGCACAGGGGAAAGGCTCACCCCTCCACTTT; V: TRBV9; size: few; length: 14; J: TRBJ1-6; D: TRBD1
CDR3: CASSHTGIQGSPEAFF; DNA: TGTGCCAGCAGCCACACCGGGATACAGGGATCCCCTGAAGCTTTCTTT; V: TRBV11-2; size: NA; length: 16; J: TRBJ1-1; D: NA
CDR3: CASSLRGGARETQYF; DNA: TGTGCCAGCAGCTTACGAGGGGGGGCCAGGGAGACCCAGTACTTC; V: TRBV7-3; size: NA; length: 15; J: TRBJ2-5; D: NA
CDR3: CASRQGGGHTDTQYF; DNA: TGTGCCAGCAGACAGGGGGGAGGACACACAGATACGCAGTATTTT; V: TRBV6-4; size: NA; length: 15; J: TRBJ2-3; D: TRBD1
CDR3: CASSYTTGDYGYTF; DNA: TGTGCCAGCAGTTACACGACAGGGGATTATGGCTACACCTTC; V: TRBV6-5; size: NA; length: 14; J: TRBJ1-2; D: TRBD1
CDR3: CASSQALQSNQPQHF; DNA: TGTGCCAGCAGCCAAGCTTTGCAGTCCAATCAGCCCCAGCATTTT; V: TRBV3-1/TRBV3-2; size: many; length: 15; J: TRBJ1-5; D: NA
CDR3: CASSLFGTGVNQPQHF; DNA: TGTGCCAGCAGCTTGTTTGGGACAGGGGTCAATCAGCCCCAGCATTTT; V: TRBV7-2; size: NA; length: 16; J: TRBJ1-5; D: TRBD1
CDR3: CASSSQGAPGNTIYF; DNA: TGTGCCAGTAGTTCACAGGGGGCGCCCGGAAACACCATATATTTT; V: TRBV19; size: NA; length: 15; J: TRBJ1-3; D: TRBD1
CDR3: CASSLGTGLLLYGYTF; DNA: TGTGCCAGCAGTCTAGGGACAGGGTTATTACTCTATGGCTACACCTTC; V: TRBV28; size: once; length: 16; J: TRBJ1-2; D: TRBD1
CDR3: CASSSQVSGELFF; DNA: TGTGCCAGCAGCTCTCAGGTTTCCGGGGAGCTGTTTTTT; V: TRBV12-3/TRBV12-4; size: NA; length: 13; J: TRBJ2-2; D: NA
CDR3: CASSLAGAYNEQFF; DNA: TGTGCCAGCAGCTTAGCGGGGGCTTACAATGAGCAGTTCTTC; V: TRBV7-3; size: NA; length: 14; J: TRBJ2-1; D: NA
CDR3: CASSDPGVSYGYTF; DNA: TGTGCCAGCAGTGACCCAGGGGTGTCCTATGGCTACACCTTC; V: TRBV6-1; size: NA; length: 14; J: TRBJ1-2; D: NA
CDR3: CASVAPGGGELFF; DNA: TGTGCCAGCGTCGCGCCGGGCGGAGGGGAGCTGTTTTTT; V: TRBV6-5; size: NA; length: 13; J: TRBJ2-2; D: NA
CDR3: CASSQNTDNTDTQYF; DNA: TGTGCCAGCAGCCAAAATACGGACAACACAGATACGCAGTATTTT; V: TRBV4-2; size: NA; length: 15; J: TRBJ2-3; D: NA
CDR3: CARAQGPDQPQHF; DNA: TGTGCCAGAGCACAGGGGCCGGATCAGCCCCAGCATTTT; V: TRBV6-5; size: once; length: 13; J: TRBJ1-5; D: TRBD1
CDR3: CASRTGTGPGELFF; DNA: TGTGCCAGCAGGACCGGGACAGGGCCCGGGGAGCTGTTTTTT; V: TRBV6-4; size: NA; length: 14; J: TRBJ2-2; D: TRBD1
CDR3: CASSYGTSNQPQHF; DNA: TGTGCCAGCAGTTACGGGACGAGCAATCAGCCCCAGCATTTT; V: TRBV6-2/TRBV6-3; size: NA; length: 14; J: TRBJ1-5; D: NA
CDR3: CASSLFGTSDDEQFF; DNA: TGTGCCAGCAGCTTATTCGGGACTAGCGACGATGAGCAGTTCTTC; V: TRBV11-2; size: NA; length: 15; J: TRBJ2-1; D: TRBD2
CDR3: CATSRVSGFTTNEKLFF; DNA: TGTGCCACCAGCAGAGTGAGCGGCTTCACAACTAATGAAAAACTGTTTTTT; V: TRBV15; size: NA; length: 17; J: TRBJ1-4; D: NA
CDR3: CSAGQPNEKLFF; DNA: TGCAGCGCGGGACAGCCCAATGAAAAACTGTTTTTT; V: TRBV29-1; size: NA; length: 12; J: TRBJ1-4; D: TRBD1
CDR3: CATSRKGQGYSPLHF; DNA: TGTGCCACCAGCAGGAAAGGACAGGGATACTCACCCCTCCACTTT; V: TRBV15; size: few; length: 15; J: TRBJ1-6; D: TRBD1
CDR3: CASSYSWYYGYTF; DNA: TGTGCCAGCAGTTACTCTTGGTATTATGGCTACACCTTC; V: TRBV6-5; size: NA; length: 13; J: TRBJ1-2; D: NA
CDR3: CASSFKTGGKLFF; DNA: TGTGCCAGCAGCTTCAAGACAGGCGGAAAACTGTTTTTT; V: TRBV7-2; size: NA; length: 13; J: TRBJ1-4; D: NA
CDR3: CASSRGQTYGYTF; DNA: TGCGCCAGCAGCCGCGGACAGACCTATGGCTACACCTTC; V: TRBV10-1; size: NA; length: 13; J: TRBJ1-2; D: NA
CDR3: CASSFTSGGSTDTQYF; DNA: TGCGCCAGCAGCTTTACTAGCGGGGGGAGTACAGATACGCAGTATTTT; V: TRBV5-1; size: NA; length: 16; J: TRBJ2-3; D: TRBD2
CDR3: CASSEAQGRGYTF; DNA: TGTGCCAGCAGTGAAGCTCAGGGTCGCGGCTACACCTTC; V: TRBV6-1; size: NA; length: 13; J: TRBJ1-2; D: NA
CDR3: CASSVDVVTYNEQFF; DNA: TGTGCCAGCAGCGTAGACGTCGTGACTTACAATGAGCAGTTCTTC; V: TRBV9; size: NA; length: 15; J: TRBJ2-1; D: NA
CDR3: CASSGGAHAGEKLFF; DNA: TGCGCCAGCAGCGGGGGGGCGCATGCGGGCGAAAAACTGTTTTTT; V: TRBV5-1; size: NA; length: 15; J: TRBJ1-4; D: NA
CDR3: CASSTKLNTGELFF; DNA: TGTGCCAGTAGTACAAAGTTGAACACCGGGGAGCTGTTTTTT; V: TRBV19; size: NA; length: 14; J: TRBJ2-2; D: NA
CDR3: CASSQSGQRAIQYF; DNA: TGCGCCAGCAGCCAATCCGGACAGCGGGCCATTCAGTACTTC; V: TRBV4-3; size: NA; length: 14; J: TRBJ2-4; D: NA
CDR3: CASSSPYRSGANVLTF; DNA: TGTGCCAGCAGTTCTCCTTACAGGTCTGGGGCCAACGTCCTGACTTTC; V: TRBV28; size: NA; length: 16; J: TRBJ2-6; D: NA
CDR3: CASSQGLAGSGETQYF; DNA: TGTGCCAGCAGTCAGGGACTAGCGGGGTCGGGAGAGACCCAGTACTTC; V: TRBV6-2/TRBV6-3; size: NA; length: 16; J: TRBJ2-5; D: TRBD2
CDR3: CASSLTGHGSSSGNTIYF; DNA: TGCGCCAGCAGCCTAACAGGGCATGGTTCGTCCTCTGGAAACACCATATATTTT; V: TRBV5-1; size: NA; length: 18; J: TRBJ1-3; D: NA
CDR3: CAWSTPRAAQAYGYTF; DNA: TGTGCCTGGAGTACCCCCAGGGCAGCCCAGGCTTATGGCTACACCTTC; V: TRBV30; size: NA; length: 16; J: TRBJ1-2; D: NA
CDR3: CASSDNRGANYGYTF; DNA: TGCGCCAGCAGCGACAACAGGGGAGCTAACTATGGCTACACCTTC; V: TRBV5-1; size: NA; length: 15; J: TRBJ1-2; D: TRBD1
CDR3: CASSLKQGVTNTGELFF; DNA: TGCGCCAGCAGCTTGAAACAGGGGGTTACGAACACCGGGGAGCTGTTTTTT; V: TRBV5-1; size: NA; length: 17; J: TRBJ2-2; D: TRBD1